The 4 T cell receptor beta chains below come from one sample, sequenced in a study of T cell responses to AZD1222 COVID-19 vaccine. Assay used: immunoSEQ multiplex PCR; TCRdb lists only in-frame clones, some missing. The sample holds 60,000 to 80,000 clones, 85% to 90% seen once. The material was peripheral blood, obtained on day 0 of AZD1222 vaccination. These receptors all come from an adult in good health.

This rearrangement joins TRBV18 to TRBJ1-2; 11 bases fit TRBD1. CDR3 size: 14 residues. The trim removed 3 bases at V and 8 bases at J, leaving 5 bases unmatched. Germline V gene sequence: CDR1 KGHSH, CDR2 LQKENI. DNA for the CDR3: TGTGCCAGCTCACCCGGGACAGGGGGGCGCGGCTACACCTTC. Protein: CASSPGTGGRGYTF.

This chain links TRBV6-5 with TRBJ1-3; tentative D call: TRBD1 (5 bases). Germline loops: CDR1 MNHEY, CDR2 SVGAGI. This CDR3 region has 13 residues. V was pared by 6 bases and J by 8 bases, with 14 bases between. This CDR3 is CASSSDSKHTIYF. The CDR3 nucleotides read TGTGCCAGCAGCTCCGACAGTAAGCACACCATATATTTT.

The rearrangement uses TRBV5-4 and TRBJ1-4, with TRBD1 identical over 7 bases. The CDR3 spans 15 residues. Germline values: CDR1 SGHNT, CDR2 YYREEE (reference sequence). Trimming took 3 bases from V and 2 from J; bases not matched to a gene: 4. The CDR3 region has the DNA TGTGCCAGCAGCTCTCGACAGGGTACTAATGAAAAACTGTTTTTT. Its protein product is CASSSRQGTNEKLFF.

The CDR3 sequence is CASSLRRSYEQYF. The CDR3 DNA is TGTGCCAGCAGCTTAAGGAGGTCCTACGAGCAGTACTTC. The rearrangement joins TRBV5-6 to TRBJ2-7, with TRBD2 as a possible D gene (5 bases). The CDR3 contains 13 residues. Deletions cut 2 bases from V and 1 base from J, with 7 bases between. The germline V gene has CDR1 SGHDT and CDR2 YYEEEE.